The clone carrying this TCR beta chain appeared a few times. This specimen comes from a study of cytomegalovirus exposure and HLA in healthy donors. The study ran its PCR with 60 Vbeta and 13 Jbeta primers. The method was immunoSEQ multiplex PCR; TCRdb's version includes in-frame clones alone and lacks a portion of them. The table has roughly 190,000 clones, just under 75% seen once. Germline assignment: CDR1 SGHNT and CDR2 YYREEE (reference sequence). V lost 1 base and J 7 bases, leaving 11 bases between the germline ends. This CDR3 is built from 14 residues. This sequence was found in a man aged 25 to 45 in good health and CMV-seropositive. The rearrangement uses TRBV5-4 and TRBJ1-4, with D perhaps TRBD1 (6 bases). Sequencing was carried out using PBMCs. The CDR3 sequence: CASSLPGVPEKLFF. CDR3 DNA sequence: TGTGCCAGCAGCTTGCCAGGGGTCCCTGAAAAACTGTTTTTT. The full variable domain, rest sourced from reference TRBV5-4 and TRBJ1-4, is ETGVTQSPTHLIKTRGQQVTLRCSSQSGHNTVSWYQQALGQGPQFIFQYYREEENGRGNFPPRFSGLQFPNYSSELNVNALELDDSALYLCASSLPGVPEKLFFGSGTQLSVL.